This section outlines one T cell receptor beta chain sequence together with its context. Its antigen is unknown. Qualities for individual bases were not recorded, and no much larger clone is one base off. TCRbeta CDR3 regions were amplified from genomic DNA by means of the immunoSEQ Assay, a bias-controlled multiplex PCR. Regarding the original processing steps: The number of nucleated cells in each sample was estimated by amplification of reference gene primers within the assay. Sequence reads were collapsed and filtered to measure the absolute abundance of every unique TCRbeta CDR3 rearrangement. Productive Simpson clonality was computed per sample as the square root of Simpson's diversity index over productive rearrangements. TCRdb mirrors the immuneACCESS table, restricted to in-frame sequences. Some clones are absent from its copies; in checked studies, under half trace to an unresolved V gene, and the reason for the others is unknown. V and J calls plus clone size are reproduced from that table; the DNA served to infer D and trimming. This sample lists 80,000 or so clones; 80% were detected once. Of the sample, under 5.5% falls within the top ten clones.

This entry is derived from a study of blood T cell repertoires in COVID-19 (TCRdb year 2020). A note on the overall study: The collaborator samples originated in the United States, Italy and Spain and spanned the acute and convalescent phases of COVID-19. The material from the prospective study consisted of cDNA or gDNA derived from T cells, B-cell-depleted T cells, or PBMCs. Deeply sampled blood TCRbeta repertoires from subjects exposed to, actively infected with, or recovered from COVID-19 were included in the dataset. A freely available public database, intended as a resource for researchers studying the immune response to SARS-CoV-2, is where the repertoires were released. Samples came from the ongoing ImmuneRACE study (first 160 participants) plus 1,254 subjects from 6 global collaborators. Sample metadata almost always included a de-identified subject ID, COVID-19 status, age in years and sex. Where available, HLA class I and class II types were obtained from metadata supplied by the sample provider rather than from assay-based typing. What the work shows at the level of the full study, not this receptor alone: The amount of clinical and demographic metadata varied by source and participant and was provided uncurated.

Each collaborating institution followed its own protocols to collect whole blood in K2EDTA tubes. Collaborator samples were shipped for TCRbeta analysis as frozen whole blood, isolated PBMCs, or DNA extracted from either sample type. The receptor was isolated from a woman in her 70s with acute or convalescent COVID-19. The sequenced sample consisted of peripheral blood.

The CDR3 protein: CASSPRQANYGYTF. The base sequence is TGTGCCAGCAGCCCCCGACAGGCTAACTATGGCTACACCTTC. The chain is made from TRBV9 and TRBJ1-2, and possibly TRBD1, on 6 matching bases. V and J are truncated by 4 bases and 0 bases respectively, leaving an intervening sequence of 10 bases. The CDR3 has 14 amino acids, counting the end cysteine and phenylalanine. Only the CDR3 portion is preserved as DNA: 42 bases, with reading frame beginning at the first base. The germline V gene gives CDR1 as SGDLS and CDR2 as YYNGEE.